These T cell receptor beta chains were read from a single sample in a study of blood T cell repertoires in COVID-19. TCRdb's table, derived via immunoSEQ multiplex PCR, lists solely in-frame clones and lacks some. This table has approximately 280,000 clones, around 90% appearing once. Sample: PBMCs or T cells enriched from blood (not recorded which). These receptors originate from a woman aged 40 to 50 who had recovered from COVID-19. The CDR3 runs from the conserved cysteine through the conserved F or W. The D gene is left open where the match is weak. Clone size is stated in some rows and not others, as once, few, many or a class when expanded.

abundance: -; v_gene: TRBV19; j_gene: TRBJ1-1; d_gene: -; CDR3nt: TGTGCCAGTAACCCTCAAGTGAGCACTGAAGCTTTCTTT; CDR3aa: CASNPQVSTEAFF
abundance: -; v_gene: TRBV9; j_gene: TRBJ2-2; d_gene: -; CDR3nt: TGTGCCAGCAGCCCGGACTACACCGGGGAGCTGTTTTTT; CDR3aa: CASSPDYTGELFF
abundance: -; v_gene: TRBV28; j_gene: TRBJ1-2; d_gene: TRBD1; CDR3nt: TGTGCCAGCAGGGACAGGGGCTATGGCTACACCTTC; CDR3aa: CASRDRGYGYTF
abundance: -; v_gene: TRBV5-1; j_gene: TRBJ2-7; d_gene: TRBD2; CDR3nt: TGCGCCAGCAGCTTGGGGGCCCGGGAGACTAGCGGGAGCTACGAGCAGTACTTC; CDR3aa: CASSLGARETSGSYEQYF
abundance: -; v_gene: TRBV9; j_gene: TRBJ2-1; d_gene: -; CDR3nt: TGTGCCAGCAGCCTAACAACAGGGAAACCTAGCTCCTACAATGAGCAGTTCTTC; CDR3aa: CASSLTTGKPSSYNEQFF
abundance: once; v_gene: TRBV24-1; j_gene: TRBJ1-5; d_gene: -; CDR3nt: TGTGCCACCAGTGATTCCTCAGGAGGGAATCAGCCCCAGCATTTT; CDR3aa: CATSDSSGGNQPQHF
abundance: -; v_gene: TRBV29-1; j_gene: TRBJ2-3; d_gene: TRBD2; CDR3nt: TGCAGCGTTGACCGGACTAGTTCCACAGATACGCAGTATTTT; CDR3aa: CSVDRTSSTDTQYF
abundance: -; v_gene: TRBV4-3; j_gene: TRBJ2-5; d_gene: -; CDR3nt: TGCGCCAGCAGCCAAGAGTGGCTAGCACAAGAGACCCAGTACTTC; CDR3aa: CASSQEWLAQETQYF
abundance: -; v_gene: TRBV19; j_gene: TRBJ1-3; d_gene: -; CDR3nt: TGTGCCAGTACCCGGGATCTAGGAAACACCATATATTTT; CDR3aa: CASTRDLGNTIYF
abundance: -; v_gene: TRBV9; j_gene: TRBJ1-6; d_gene: -; CDR3nt: TGTGCCAGCAGCGTAGCCAGGGCAGGATCACCCCTCCACTTT; CDR3aa: CASSVARAGSPLHF
abundance: -; v_gene: TRBV7-3; j_gene: TRBJ2-3; d_gene: TRBD1; CDR3nt: TGTGCCAGCAGCGACCGGGACAGAGTATCTAGCACAGATACGCAGTATTTT; CDR3aa: CASSDRDRVSSTDTQYF
abundance: -; v_gene: TRBV4-1; j_gene: TRBJ2-1; d_gene: TRBD2; CDR3nt: TGCGCCAGCAGCCAATCCGAGCGGGATGGGCAGTTCTTC; CDR3aa: CASSQSERDGQFF
abundance: -; v_gene: TRBV5-1; j_gene: TRBJ2-5; d_gene: TRBD2; CDR3nt: TGCGCCAGCAGCTTGGGTGGCGGGGGACAAGAGACCCAGTACTTC; CDR3aa: CASSLGGGGQETQYF
abundance: once; v_gene: TRBV28; j_gene: TRBJ1-5; d_gene: -; CDR3nt: TGTGCCAGCAGTTTCAGCGGATCGCCCCAGCCCCAGCATTTT; CDR3aa: CASSFSGSPQPQHF
abundance: -; v_gene: TRBV7-2; j_gene: TRBJ2-5; d_gene: TRBD1; CDR3nt: TGTGCCAGCAGCTTTGTGACCGGGACAGGGGAGACCCAGTACTTC; CDR3aa: CASSFVTGTGETQYF
abundance: once; v_gene: TRBV28; j_gene: TRBJ1-2; d_gene: TRBD1; CDR3nt: TGTGCCAGCAGTTCCCCCGGGACAGGAAACTATGGCTACACCTTC; CDR3aa: CASSSPGTGNYGYTF
abundance: -; v_gene: TRBV5-1; j_gene: TRBJ2-7; d_gene: TRBD2; CDR3nt: TGCGCCAGCAGCTCCACCCTAACTAGCGGGAGTCCCTACGAGCAGTACTTC; CDR3aa: CASSSTLTSGSPYEQYF
abundance: -; v_gene: TRBV5-4; j_gene: TRBJ2-7; d_gene: -; CDR3nt: TGTGCCAGCAGCCCTAACCAGGGTGTCGCCTACGAGCAGTACTTC; CDR3aa: CASSPNQGVAYEQYF
abundance: -; v_gene: TRBV19; j_gene: TRBJ1-6; d_gene: TRBD1; CDR3nt: TGTGCCAGTAGTATGACTCGAGGACAGGGATCACCCCTCCACTTT; CDR3aa: CASSMTRGQGSPLHF